This entry lists 7 T cell receptor beta chains sequenced from one sample in a study of early stage breast cancer tumors. Profiled with immunoSEQ multiplex PCR; TCRdb holds only in-frame clones, not every one. The table lists 44,000 or so clones, roughly 83% of them singletons. The sample comprised blood. These receptors all stem from a person aged 50 to 59 with breast cancer.

The V call is TRBV7-2, the J call TRBJ2-1; TRBD2 matches at 11 bases. The CDR3 length is 15 residues. Looked up from germline, CDR1 is SGHTA and CDR2 is FQGNSA. V lost 5 bases and J lost 4; bases outside the gene matches: 4. CDR3 DNA: TGTGCCAGCAGCCGGACTAGCGGGTCTTACAATGAGCAGTTCTTC. Amino acid sequence: CASSRTSGSYNEQFF.

Only a few counts were recorded for this clone. The chain couples TRBV10-1 to TRBJ1-3; possibly TRBD1 for D (5 bases). This CDR3 contains 16 residues. Germline V gene data show CDR1 as WNHNN and CDR2 as SYGVQD (reference sequence). Trimming shortened V by 3 bases and J by 0 bases, and 12 bases separated the two germline ends. The DNA of the CDR3 is TGCGCCAGCAGTGATGGGACCTCTAACTCTGGAAACACCATATATTTT. This gives the protein CASSDGTSNSGNTIYF.

Written as DNA, the CDR3 is TGCAGCGTTAGGGGAGCCGGGACAGGCAACAATGAGCAGTTCTTC. Amino acid sequence: CSVRGAGTGNNEQFF. The V and J genes are TRBV29-1 and TRBJ2-1; 8 bases are shared with TRBD1. The CDR3 covers 15 residues. CDR1 and CDR2 from the germline V gene are SQVTM and ANQGSEA. Germline trimming cut 5 bases from V and 5 bases from J; bases unmatched to any gene: 11.

This clone was seen more than once but under ten times. The gene calls are TRBV5-1 and TRBJ2-5, with a tentative D call TRBD1 (6 bases). Germline V gene data show CDR1 as SGHRS and CDR2 as YFSETQ. V was shortened by 1 base and J by 3 bases, with 13 bases between the two germline ends. This CDR3 region has 15 residues. The CDR3 DNA is TGCGCCAGCAGCTTGCCCAGCGCAGGGGAAGAGACCCAGTACTTC. Its translation: CASSLPSAGEETQYF.

The chain links TRBV9 to TRBJ2-3, with 10 bases lining up with TRBD2. With 4 bases clipped from V and 4 bases from J, the junction kept 9 bases outside the gene matches. The V gene's germline CDR1 is SGDLS and CDR2 YYNGEE. This CDR3 region has 16 residues. Here the CDR3 DNA reads TGTGCCAGCAGCCTCCTTAGCGGGGGGTTGCCAGATACGCAGTATTTT. It yields the protein CASSLLSGGLPDTQYF.

V is TRBV7-9 and J is TRBJ1-1; D might be TRBD1 (6 bases). Germline CDR1 reads SEHNR; CDR2 reads FQNEAQ (reference sequence). The CDR3 spans 15 residues. V lost 4 bases and J lost 0, with 12 bases in between. The CDR3 DNA reads TGTGCCAGCAGCTCCCGGACAGAAATGAACACTGAAGCTTTCTTT. Translated, it gives CASSSRTEMNTEAFF.

The CDR3 is CASSSDGRTDTQYF. The DNA for the CDR3 is TGCGCCAGCAGCTCGGACGGGCGCACAGATACGCAGTATTTT. This chain links TRBV5-1 with TRBJ2-3; D not certain. This CDR3 has 14 residues. Germline V gene lookup returns CDR1 SGHRS and CDR2 YFSETQ. Trimming left V 3 bases short and J 1 base short, with 9 bases between.